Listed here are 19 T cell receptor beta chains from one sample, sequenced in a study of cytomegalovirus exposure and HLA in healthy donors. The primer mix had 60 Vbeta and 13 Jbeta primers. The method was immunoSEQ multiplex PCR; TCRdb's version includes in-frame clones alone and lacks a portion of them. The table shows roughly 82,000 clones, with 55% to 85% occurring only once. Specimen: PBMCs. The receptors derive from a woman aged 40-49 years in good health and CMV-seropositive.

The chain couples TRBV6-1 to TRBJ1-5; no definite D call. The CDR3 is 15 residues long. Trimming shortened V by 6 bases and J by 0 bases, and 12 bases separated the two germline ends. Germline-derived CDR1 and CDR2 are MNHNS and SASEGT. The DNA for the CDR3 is TGTGCCAGCAGGTCCCCGGTTAATAGCAATCAGCCCCAGCATTTT. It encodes CASRSPVNSNQPQHF.

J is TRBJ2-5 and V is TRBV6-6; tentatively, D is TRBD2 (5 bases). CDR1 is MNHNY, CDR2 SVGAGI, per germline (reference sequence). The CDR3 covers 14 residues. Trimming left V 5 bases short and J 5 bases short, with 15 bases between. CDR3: CASSASNPGETQYF. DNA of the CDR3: TGTGCCAGCAGTGCTTCAAATCCGGGGGAGACCCAGTACTTC.

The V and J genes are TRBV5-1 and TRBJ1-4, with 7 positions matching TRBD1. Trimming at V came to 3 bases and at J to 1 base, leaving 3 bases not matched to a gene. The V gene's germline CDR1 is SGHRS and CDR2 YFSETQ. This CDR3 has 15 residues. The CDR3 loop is CASSSAGGTNEKLFF. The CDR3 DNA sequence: TGCGCCAGCAGCTCGGCAGGGGGAACTAATGAAAAACTGTTTTTT.

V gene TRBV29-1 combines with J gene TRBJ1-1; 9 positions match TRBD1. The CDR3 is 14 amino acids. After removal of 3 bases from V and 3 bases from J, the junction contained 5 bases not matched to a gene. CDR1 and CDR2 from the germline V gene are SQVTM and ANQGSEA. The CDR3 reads CSVERGQGYTEAFF. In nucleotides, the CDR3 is TGCAGCGTTGAGAGGGGACAGGGTTACACTGAAGCTTTCTTT.

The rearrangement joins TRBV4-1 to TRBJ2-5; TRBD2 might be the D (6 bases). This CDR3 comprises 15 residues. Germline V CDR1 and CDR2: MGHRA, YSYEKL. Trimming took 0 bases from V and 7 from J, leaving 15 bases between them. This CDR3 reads CASSQDPGGLGTQYF. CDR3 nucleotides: TGCGCCAGCAGCCAAGATCCCGGGGGATTGGGGACCCAGTACTTC.

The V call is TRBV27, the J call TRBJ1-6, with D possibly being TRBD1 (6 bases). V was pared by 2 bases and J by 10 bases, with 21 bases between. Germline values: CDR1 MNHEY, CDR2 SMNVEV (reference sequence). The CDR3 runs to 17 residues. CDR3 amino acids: CASSLTQQQGTGSPLHF. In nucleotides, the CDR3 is TGTGCCAGCAGTTTAACCCAACAACAGGGAACGGGATCACCCCTCCACTTT.

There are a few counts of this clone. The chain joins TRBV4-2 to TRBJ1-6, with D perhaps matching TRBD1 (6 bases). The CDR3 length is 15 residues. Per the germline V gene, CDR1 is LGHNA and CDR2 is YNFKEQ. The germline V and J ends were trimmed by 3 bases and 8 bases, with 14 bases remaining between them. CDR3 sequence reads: CASSQQQGEDSPLHF. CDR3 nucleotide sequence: TGTGCCAGCAGCCAGCAACAGGGAGAGGATTCACCCCTCCACTTT.

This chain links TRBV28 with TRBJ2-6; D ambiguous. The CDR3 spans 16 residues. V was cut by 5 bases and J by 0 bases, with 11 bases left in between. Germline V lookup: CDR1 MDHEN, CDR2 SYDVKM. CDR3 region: CASSPRRYSGANVLTF. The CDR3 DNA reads TGTGCCAGCAGTCCTAGACGGTACTCTGGGGCCAACGTCCTGACTTTC.

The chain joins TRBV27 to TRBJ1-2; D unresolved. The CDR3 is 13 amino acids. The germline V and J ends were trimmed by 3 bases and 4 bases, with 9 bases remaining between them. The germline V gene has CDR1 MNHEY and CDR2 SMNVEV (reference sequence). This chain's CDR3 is CASSFTGSYGYTF. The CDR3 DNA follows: TGTGCCAGCAGTTTTACCGGGAGCTATGGCTACACCTTC.

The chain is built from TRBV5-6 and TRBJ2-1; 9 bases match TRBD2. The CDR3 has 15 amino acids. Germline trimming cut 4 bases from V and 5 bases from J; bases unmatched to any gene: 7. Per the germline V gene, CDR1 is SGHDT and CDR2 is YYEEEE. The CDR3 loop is CASSLGTSRNNEQFF. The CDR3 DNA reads TGTGCCAGCAGCCTTGGGACTAGCCGAAACAATGAGCAGTTCTTC.

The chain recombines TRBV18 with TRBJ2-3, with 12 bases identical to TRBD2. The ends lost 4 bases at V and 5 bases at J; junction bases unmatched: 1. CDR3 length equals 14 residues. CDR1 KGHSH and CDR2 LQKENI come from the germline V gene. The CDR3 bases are TGTGCCAGCTCACGGACTAGCGGGGAAGATACGCAGTATTTT. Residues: CASSRTSGEDTQYF.

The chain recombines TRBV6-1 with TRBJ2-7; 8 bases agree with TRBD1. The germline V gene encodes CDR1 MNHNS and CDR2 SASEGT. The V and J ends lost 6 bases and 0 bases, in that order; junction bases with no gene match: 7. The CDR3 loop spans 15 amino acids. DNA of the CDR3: TGTGCCAGCAGGGACCCGGGGACAGGCTCCTACGAGCAGTACTTC. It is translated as CASRDPGTGSYEQYF.

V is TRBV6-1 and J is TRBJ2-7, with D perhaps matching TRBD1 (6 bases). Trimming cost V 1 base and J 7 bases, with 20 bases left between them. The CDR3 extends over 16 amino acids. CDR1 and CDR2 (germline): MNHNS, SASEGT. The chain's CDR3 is CASSEVVTGPILEQYF. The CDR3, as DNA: TGTGCCAGCAGTGAAGTCGTGACAGGACCTATCCTGGAGCAGTACTTC.

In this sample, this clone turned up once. The CDR3: CASSESGGGLAQHF. Written as DNA, the CDR3 is TGCGCCAGCAGTGAGTCGGGTGGAGGGCTGGCCCAGCATTTT. The rearrangement links TRBV10-2 to TRBJ1-5; unclear D gene. In germline, CDR1 is WSHSY, CDR2 SAAADI. This CDR3 has 14 residues. Deletions cut 0 bases from V and 11 bases from J, with 14 bases between.

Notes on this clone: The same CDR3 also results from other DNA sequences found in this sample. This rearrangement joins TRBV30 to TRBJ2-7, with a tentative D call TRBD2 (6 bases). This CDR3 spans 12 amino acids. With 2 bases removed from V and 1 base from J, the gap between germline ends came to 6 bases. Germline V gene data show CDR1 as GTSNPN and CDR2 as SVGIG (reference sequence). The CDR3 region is CAWSRGSYEQYF. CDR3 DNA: TGTGCCTGGAGTCGGGGGTCCTACGAGCAGTACTTC.

CDR3 protein: CASSDRAEAFF. In nucleotides, the CDR3 is TGTGCCAGTTCCGACAGGGCTGAAGCTTTCTTT. This chain joins TRBV18 and TRBJ1-1; 7 bases line up with TRBD1. The CDR3 is 11 residues long. The germline V gene encodes CDR1 KGHSH and CDR2 LQKENI. V dropped 9 bases and J dropped 6; count of bases not matched to a gene: 4.

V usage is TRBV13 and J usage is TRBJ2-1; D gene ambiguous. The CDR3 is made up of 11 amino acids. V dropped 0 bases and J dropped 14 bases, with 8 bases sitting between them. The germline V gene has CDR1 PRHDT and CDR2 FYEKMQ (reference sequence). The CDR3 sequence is CASSLGPREFF. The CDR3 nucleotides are TGTGCCAGCAGCTTAGGCCCCCGGGAGTTCTTC.

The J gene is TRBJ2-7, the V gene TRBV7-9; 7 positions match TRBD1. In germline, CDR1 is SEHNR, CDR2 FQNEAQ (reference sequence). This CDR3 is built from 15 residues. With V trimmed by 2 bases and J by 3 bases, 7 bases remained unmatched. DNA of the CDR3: TGTGCCAGCAGCTTACGGTCCGGGACAGACTACGAGCAGTACTTC. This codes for CASSLRSGTDYEQYF.

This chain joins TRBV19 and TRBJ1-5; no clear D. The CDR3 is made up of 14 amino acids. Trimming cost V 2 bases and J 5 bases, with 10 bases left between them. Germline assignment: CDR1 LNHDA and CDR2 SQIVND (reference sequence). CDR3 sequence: CASSIRGGDQPQHF. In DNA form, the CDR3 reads TGTGCCAGTAGTATACGGGGTGGGGATCAGCCCCAGCATTTT.